Below, 23 T cell receptor beta chains from the same sample are listed, as sequenced in a study of blood T cell repertoires in COVID-19. Using immunoSEQ multiplex PCR, the repertoire was profiled, and TCRdb retains in-frame clones only, with some absent. The table includes around 180,000 clones, approximately 85% detected once. The sample comprised peripheral blood. The receptors derive from a man older than 75 with COVID-19, enrolled during active disease.

The CDR3 DNA reads as TGTGCCAGCTCACCACCGCCGAGGGGGATATCACCCCTCCACTTT. This codes for CASSPPPRGISPLHF. This chain links TRBV18 with TRBJ1-6; maybe TRBD1 (6 bases). V gave up 0 bases and J gave up 10 bases, with 13 bases separating them. Germline CDR1 is KGHSH and CDR2 is LQKENI. This CDR3 is 15 amino acids long.

J is TRBJ1-4 and V is TRBV5-4; 8 nucleotides align to TRBD1. The V gene's germline CDR1 is SGHNT and CDR2 YYREEE (reference sequence). The CDR3 runs 14 residues. The junction had 6 bases not matched to a gene; V was cut back by 4 bases and J by 7 bases. CDR3 nucleotide sequence: TGTGCCAGCAGCCTCAGGGGGCGAGGTGAAAAACTGTTTTTT. Translated: CASSLRGRGEKLFF.

The genes are TRBV7-2 and TRBJ1-5; weak D call: TRBD1 (6 bases). Trimming took off 5 bases at V and 0 bases at J, with 14 bases between the two ends. The CDR3 extends over 16 amino acids. Germline lookup yields CDR1 SGHTA and CDR2 FQGNSA. This CDR3 reads CASSPGAGYSNQPQHF. The CDR3 region has the DNA TGTGCCAGCAGCCCAGGGGCAGGGTATAGCAATCAGCCCCAGCATTTT.

The rearrangement joins TRBV6-5 to TRBJ1-1, with 8 bases identical to TRBD1. The V and J ends lost 2 bases and 5 bases, in that order; junction bases with no gene match: 10. Germline V lookup: CDR1 MNHEY, CDR2 SVGAGI. This CDR3 comprises 16 residues. The CDR3 nucleotides are TGTGCCAGCAGTTACACCGGACAGGGTCGGGGGACTGAAGCTTTCTTT. This gives the protein CASSYTGQGRGTEAFF.

This clone has more than one count but fewer than ten. The chain employs TRBV11-3 and TRBJ2-1; 10 bases agree with TRBD2. This CDR3 has 18 residues. Per the germline V gene, CDR1 is SGHNT and CDR2 is YENEEA. The trim removed 5 bases at V and 0 bases at J, leaving 10 bases unmatched. The CDR3 loop reads CASSQNSGTSASYNEQFF. The CDR3 coding sequence is TGTGCCAGCAGCCAAAATTCCGGGACTAGCGCCTCCTACAATGAGCAGTTCTTC.

The chain couples TRBV7-3 to TRBJ2-1; tentatively, D is TRBD1 (6 bases). V was clipped by 5 bases and J by 7 bases, with 12 bases between them. Looked up from germline, CDR1 is SGHTA and CDR2 is FQGTGA. This CDR3 region has 13 residues. CDR3 region: CASSAIQGNEQFF. The DNA of the CDR3 is TGTGCCAGCAGCGCGATACAGGGTAATGAGCAGTTCTTC.

The CDR3 DNA sequence: TGTGCCAGCAGCCCCCGGACAGGGGGCTTCGGGGGCTACACCTTC. It codes for CASSPRTGGFGGYTF. The chain carries TRBV11-2 and TRBJ1-2; 11 bases map to TRBD1. This CDR3 spans 15 amino acids. In germline, CDR1 is SGHAT, CDR2 FQNNGV. V lost 5 bases, J lost 8 bases, and 10 bases stayed unmatched.

This chain uses TRBV9 with TRBJ2-3; D may be TRBD2 (6 bases). Trimming removed 0 bases from V and 0 bases from J, with 11 bases in between. Germline V gene data show CDR1 as SGDLS and CDR2 as YYNGEE. CDR3 size: 16 residues. CDR3 DNA: TGTGCCAGCAGCGTAGGGCGGGGTGCTAGCACAGATACGCAGTATTTT. The encoded protein is CASSVGRGASTDTQYF.

The gene calls are TRBV5-5 and TRBJ2-7; the match to TRBD1 covers 7 bases. The CDR3 loop spans 16 amino acids. The trim removed 0 bases at V and 2 bases at J, leaving 8 bases unmatched. The germline V gene has CDR1 SGHKS and CDR2 YYEKEE (reference sequence). The CDR3 sequence is CASSLAIGTVTYEQYF. Written as DNA, the CDR3 is TGTGCCAGCAGCTTGGCCATAGGGACAGTTACCTACGAGCAGTACTTC.

The rearrangement links TRBV2 to TRBJ1-5; a possible D gene is TRBD1 (5 bases). CDR1 is SNHLY and CDR2 is FYNNEI in the germline V gene. This CDR3 has 15 amino acids. V lost 4 bases to trimming and J lost 2 bases, with 12 bases between them. Written as DNA, the CDR3 is TGTGCCAGCAGTGTAGGCAGGGCGGGCAATCAGCCCCAGCATTTT. Its translation is CASSVGRAGNQPQHF.

The chain is built from TRBV5-1 and TRBJ2-1, with TRBD2 matching 7 bases. CDR3 length: 16 residues. V lost 0 bases and J lost 5; bases outside the gene matches: 8. Germline CDR1 is SGHRS and CDR2 is YFSETQ. CDR3 DNA: TGCGCCAGCAGCTTGGGGGAACTAGCGAGGAACAATGAGCAGTTCTTC. It is translated as CASSLGELARNNEQFF.

The chain links TRBV6-2 or TRBV6-3 to TRBJ1-3; 8 positions match TRBD1. J lost 6 bases, V lost 4 bases, and 5 bases had no gene match. This CDR3 contains 14 residues. Germline CDR1 and CDR2: MNHEY and SVGEGT. CDR3 in amino acids: CASSSGGAKNTIYF. Here the CDR3 DNA reads TGTGCCAGCAGTTCAGGGGGCGCGAAAAACACCATATATTTT.

The rearrangement joins TRBV5-4 to TRBJ2-3; TRBD1 agrees at 8 bases. V was pared by 4 bases and J by 5 bases, with 9 bases of the junction left unmatched. This CDR3 region has 15 residues. Germline loops: CDR1 SGHNT, CDR2 YYREEE (reference sequence). The CDR3 sequence: CASSLTGGLVDTQYF. The CDR3, as DNA: TGTGCCAGCAGCCTAACAGGGGGTTTGGTAGATACGCAGTATTTT.

CDR3: CASSPVSGVASNQPQHF. The CDR3 DNA sequence: TGTGCCAGCTCACCAGTTTCAGGGGTGGCGAGCAATCAGCCCCAGCATTTT. The genes are TRBV18 and TRBJ1-5; D may be TRBD1 (6 bases). Germline lookup yields CDR1 KGHSH and CDR2 LQKENI. The V end lost 2 bases, the J end lost 1 base, and 15 bases lay between the germline ends. The CDR3 has 17 residues.

The rearrangement joins TRBV7-2 to TRBJ1-6, with 9 bases identical to TRBD1. The CDR3 spans 14 residues. Unmatched junction bases numbered 7, after V lost 6 bases and J lost 10 bases. Germline loops: CDR1 SGHTA, CDR2 FQGNSA. The CDR3 protein is CASRMGQGISPLHF. CDR3 DNA: TGTGCCAGCAGAATGGGACAGGGTATCTCACCCCTCCACTTT.

This clone was seen only a few times. V gene TRBV9 combines with J gene TRBJ1-2; 9 nucleotides match TRBD1. Germline V CDR1 and CDR2: SGDLS, YYNGEE. CDR3 length: 16 residues. Trimming took 0 bases from V and 4 from J; bases not matched to a gene: 7. The CDR3 DNA is TGTGCCAGCAGCGTAGCCGGACAGGGGTCCCTCTATGGCTACACCTTC. It yields the protein CASSVAGQGSLYGYTF.

The rearrangement uses TRBV27 and TRBJ1-1; TRBD1 is a possible D gene (6 bases). CDR3 length equals 15 residues. The V gene lost 4 bases and the J gene lost 3 bases, with 15 bases spanning the gap. Germline V gene sequence: CDR1 MNHEY, CDR2 SMNVEV (reference sequence). The CDR3 DNA reads as TGTGCCAGCAGTTCCCGGGGAGGGGGGGACACTGAAGCTTTCTTT. As protein: CASSSRGGGDTEAFF.

The V gene is TRBV4-2, the J gene TRBJ1-1; the D gene is possibly TRBD1 (5 bases). The V gene's germline CDR1 is LGHNA and CDR2 YNFKEQ. The CDR3 is made up of 12 amino acids. V lost 0 bases and J lost 11, with 10 bases in between. CDR3 in amino acids: CASSQDGGKAFF. The CDR3, as DNA: TGTGCCAGCAGCCAAGACGGGGGAAAGGCTTTCTTT.

This clone was recorded once. The chain links TRBV6-4 to TRBJ1-1; D gene unclear. Trimming shortened V by 6 bases and J by 3 bases, and 11 bases separated the two germline ends. In germline, CDR1 is MRHNA, CDR2 SNTAGT. CDR3 size: 13 residues. The CDR3 here is CASSRLGDTEAFF. In DNA form, the CDR3 reads TGTGCCAGCAGCAGGCTCGGGGACACTGAAGCTTTCTTT.

The chain uses TRBV5-1 and TRBJ1-1; possible D gene TRBD1, 5 bases. This CDR3 spans 15 amino acids. Trimming cost V 4 bases and J 3 bases, with 16 bases left between them. Looked up from germline, CDR1 is SGHRS and CDR2 is YFSETQ. CDR3 bases: TGCGCCAGCAGCATCGGGGACTTCGTCGACACTGAAGCTTTCTTT. Translating it yields CASSIGDFVDTEAFF.

This chain joins TRBV2 and TRBJ2-3, with D possibly TRBD2 on 6 matching bases. The CDR3 is 16 residues long. Germline CDR1 reads SNHLY; CDR2 reads FYNNEI. V shed 1 base and J shed 2 bases, with 13 bases lying between them. The CDR3 DNA is TGTGCCAGCAGTGAAGAGAGGACGGGAGTCACAGATACGCAGTATTTT. Translated, it gives CASSEERTGVTDTQYF.

The CDR3 loop is CASSLGRGTTWGYTF. CDR3 nucleotide sequence: TGCGCCAGCAGCTTGGGAAGAGGGACAACCTGGGGCTACACCTTC. This sequence joins TRBV5-1 and TRBJ1-2, with a weak D call TRBD1 (6 bases). The V gene's germline CDR1 is SGHRS and CDR2 YFSETQ. The V and J ends lost 0 bases and 8 bases respectively, with 17 bases between them. The CDR3 length is 15 residues.

This clone was seen just once. The CDR3 is CASSRSAGANVLTF. CDR3 bases: TGTGCCAGCAGCCGGAGCGCTGGGGCCAACGTCCTGACTTTC. The chain carries TRBV3-1 (or the pseudogene TRBV3-2) and TRBJ2-6; D gene uncertain. The CDR3 spans 14 residues. V was shortened by 4 bases and J by 2 bases, with 6 bases between the two germline ends. Per germline, CDR1 LGHDT and CDR2 YNNKEL (reference sequence).